This TCR beta chain was recorded in a study of cytomegalovirus exposure and HLA in healthy donors. The repertoire was sequenced with immunoSEQ multiplex PCR; TCRdb's copy has only in-frame clones and lacks some. The sample yields about 200,000 clones, about 81% seen once. Trimming cost V 3 bases and J 4 bases, with 14 bases left between them. This CDR3 has 15 residues. The germline gives CDR1 SGHRS, CDR2 YFSETQ. The chain combines TRBV5-1 with TRBJ1-3; D not resolved. Sample: PBMCs. The receptor was derived from a woman aged 25 to 39 in good health and CMV-seronegative. The CDR3 DNA reads TGCGCCAGCAGCTCCAACACGGTAGCCGGAAACACCATATATTTT. Protein product: CASSSNTVAGNTIYF.